Below are 8 T cell receptor beta chains sequenced from a single sample in a study of cytomegalovirus exposure and HLA in healthy donors. This PCR relied on a set of 60 Vbeta primers and 13 Jbeta primers. Only in-frame clones appear in the TCRdb table, and some are missing; sequencing was by immunoSEQ multiplex PCR. Among about 93,000 clones, about four fifths were seen once, and the ten largest hold under 4%. Material: PBMCs. These receptors were obtained from a man aged 50-60 years in good health and CMV-seronegative.

The gene calls are TRBV7-9 and TRBJ2-3; tentative D call: TRBD2 (5 bases). CDR1 SEHNR and CDR2 FQNEAQ come from the germline V gene (reference sequence). Deletions cut 5 bases from V and 3 bases from J, with 18 bases between. The CDR3 has 16 amino acids. The CDR3 reads CASSQSGGGRTDTQYF. The CDR3 DNA follows: TGTGCCAGCAGCCAATCAGGTGGAGGAAGGACAGATACGCAGTATTTT.

The rearrangement links TRBV28 to TRBJ1-2; D gene uncertain. Looked up from germline, CDR1 is MDHEN and CDR2 is SYDVKM. This CDR3 is built from 14 residues. With 2 bases removed from V and 8 bases from J, the gap between germline ends came to 15 bases. In DNA form, the CDR3 reads TGTGCCAGCAGTTTAAAGGTGGCGGCTCGGGGCTACACCTTC. Amino acids: CASSLKVAARGYTF.

The rearrangement uses TRBV11-2 and TRBJ1-3; D is unresolved. The CDR3 length is 14 residues. Trimming removed 1 base from V and 0 bases from J, with 4 bases in between. The germline V gene has CDR1 SGHAT and CDR2 FQNNGV. The CDR3 sequence is CASSLGHSGNTIYF. Here the CDR3 DNA reads TGTGCCAGCAGCTTAGGTCACTCTGGAAACACCATATATTTT.

The CDR3 sequence is CASSLVGQGSYNEQFF. DNA for the CDR3: TGTGCCAGCAGCCTAGTTGGACAGGGCTCCTACAATGAGCAGTTCTTC. J is TRBJ2-1 and V is TRBV28; 8 positions match TRBD1. The germline gives CDR1 MDHEN, CDR2 SYDVKM. This CDR3 is 16 amino acids long. J lost 0 bases, V lost 6 bases, and 7 bases had no gene match.

The gene calls are TRBV5-6 and TRBJ2-5, with 7 nucleotides matching TRBD1. The germline CDR1 and CDR2 sequences are SGHDT and YYEEEE. The CDR3 covers 16 residues. J lost 2 bases, V lost 4 bases, and 11 bases had no gene match. The CDR3: CASSKGARSDQETQYF. The CDR3 DNA follows: TGTGCCAGCAGCAAGGGGGCGCGATCAGATCAAGAGACCCAGTACTTC. The whole variable domain, remainder taken from reference TRBV5-6 and TRBJ2-5, is DAGVTQSPTHLIKTRGQQVTLRCSPKSGHDTVSWYQQALGQGPQFIFQYYEEEERQRGNFPDRFSGHQFPNYSSELNVNALLLGDSALYLCASSKGARSDQETQYFGPGTRLLVL.

The rearrangement joins TRBV28 to TRBJ1-5; no definite D call. The germline gives CDR1 MDHEN, CDR2 SYDVKM. V dropped 4 bases and J dropped 5 bases, with 3 bases sitting between them. The CDR3 has 11 amino acids. The CDR3 DNA is TGTGCCAGCAGTTCCTATCAGCCCCAGCATTTT. Translating it yields CASSSYQPQHF.

The chain uses TRBV16 and TRBJ2-1; tentative D call: TRBD2 (6 bases). Germline assignment: CDR1 KGHSY and CDR2 FQNENV. CDR3 length: 14 amino acids. V was trimmed by 0 bases and J by 6 bases, leaving 9 bases between them. The CDR3 sequence: CASSQSRGGNEQFF. CDR3 nucleotides: TGTGCCAGCAGCCAATCAAGGGGAGGCAATGAGCAGTTCTTC. Combining the CDR3 with reference TRBV16 and TRBJ2-1 gives the whole variable domain GEEVAQTPKHLVRGEGQKAKLYCAPIKGHSYVFWYQQVLKNEFKFLISFQNENVFDETGMPKERFSAKCLPNSPCSLEIQATKLEDSAVYFCASSQSRGGNEQFFGPGTRLTVL.

The CDR3 reads CASSSQGQANEKLFF. The CDR3 region has the DNA TGCGCCAGCAGCTCGCAGGGACAGGCTAATGAAAAACTGTTTTTT. The chain recombines TRBV5-1 with TRBJ1-4; 8 bases match TRBD1. CDR1 and CDR2 (germline): SGHRS, YFSETQ. The CDR3 has 15 amino acids. V trimming: 3 bases; J trimming: 3 bases; junction bases outside the gene matches: 4.